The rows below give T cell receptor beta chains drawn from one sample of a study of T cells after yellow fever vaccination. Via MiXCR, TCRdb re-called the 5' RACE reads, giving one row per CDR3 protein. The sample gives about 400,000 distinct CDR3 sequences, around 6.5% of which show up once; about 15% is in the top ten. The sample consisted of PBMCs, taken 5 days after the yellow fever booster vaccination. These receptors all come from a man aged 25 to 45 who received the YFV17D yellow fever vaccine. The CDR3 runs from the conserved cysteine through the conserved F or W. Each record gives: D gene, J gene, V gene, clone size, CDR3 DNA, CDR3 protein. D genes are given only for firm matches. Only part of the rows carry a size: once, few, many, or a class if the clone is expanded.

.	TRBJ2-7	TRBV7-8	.	TGTGCCAGCAGACACTCGCAGTCCTACGAGCAGTACTTC	CASRHSQSYEQYF
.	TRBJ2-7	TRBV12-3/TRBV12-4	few	TGTGCCAGCAGTGGGGGGAGGTTAGCGGCCCCTAATTACGAGCAGTACTTC	CASSGGRLAAPNYEQYF
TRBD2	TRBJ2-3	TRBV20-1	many	TGCAGTGTCCCACTAGCGGGAGGTGATACGCAGTATTTT	CSVPLAGGDTQYF
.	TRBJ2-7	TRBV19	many	TGTGCCAGTAGCACACAAGGACGGGACCTTGGCTCTTACGAGCAGTACTTC	CASSTQGRDLGSYEQYF
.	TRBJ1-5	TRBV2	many	TGTGCCAGCAGCGAGCGTGTCCCGGGCCAGCCCCAGCATTTT	CASSERVPGQPQHF
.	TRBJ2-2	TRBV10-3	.	TGTGCCATCAGCGGTCCCGGGGGCGCGTCCACCGGGGAGCTGTTTTTT	CAISGPGGASTGELFF
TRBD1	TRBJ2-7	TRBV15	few	TGTGCCACCAGCAGAGAGGACAGGGGGTTTGTCGAGCAGTACTTC	CATSREDRGFVEQYF
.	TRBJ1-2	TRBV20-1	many	TGCAGTGGGGGGGCTACTAACTATGGCTACACCTTC	CSGGATNYGYTF
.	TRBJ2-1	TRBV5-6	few	TGTGCCAGCAGCTGGCAAATGACAGGCTATTTAAGTGAGCAGTTCTTC	CASSWQMTGYLSEQFF
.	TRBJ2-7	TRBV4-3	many	TGCGCCAGCAGCCAAGATGTGTGGAGCGGACTCTCCTACGAGCAGTACTTC	CASSQDVWSGLSYEQYF
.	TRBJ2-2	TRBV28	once	TGTGCCAGCAGTTTCCGCAGGGAGCTGTTTTTT	CASSFRRELFF
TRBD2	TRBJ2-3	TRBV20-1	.	TGCAGTGCTAGAGATAGGAGCGGGAGGGGTCCGCAGTATTTT	CSARDRSGRGPQYF
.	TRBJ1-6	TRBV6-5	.	TGTGCCAGCAGTTCGGTGGGACATGGGAATTCACCCCTCCACTTT	CASSSVGHGNSPLHF
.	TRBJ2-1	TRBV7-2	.	TGTGCCAGCAGCTTAGAAACCTACAATGAGCAGTTCTTC	CASSLETYNEQFF
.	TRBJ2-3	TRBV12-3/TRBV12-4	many	TGTGCCAGCAGTTTCCTGGCAGATACGCAGTATTTT	CASSFLADTQYF
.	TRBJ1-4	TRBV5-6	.	TGTGCCAGCAGCTTGGGTTTTTCTGCTGAAAAACTGTTTTTT	CASSLGFSAEKLFF
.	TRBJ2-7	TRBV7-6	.	TGTGCCAGCAGCTTAGATCCGCGTTCGACCTACGAGCAGTACTTC	CASSLDPRSTYEQYF
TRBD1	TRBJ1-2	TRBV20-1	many	TGCAGTGCAAGGACAGGGGGCAACTATGGCTACACCTTC	CSARTGGNYGYTF
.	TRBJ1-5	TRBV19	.	TGTGCCAGTAGCTGGGCCAATCAGCCCCAGCATTTT	CASSWANQPQHF
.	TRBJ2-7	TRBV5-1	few	TGCGCCAGCAGCAGCGGGTCCCCCCCCGGGGCCGAGCAGTACTTC	CASSSGSPPGAEQYF
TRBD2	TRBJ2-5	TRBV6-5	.	TGTGCCAGCAGTTACTTAGGTTTAGCGGGAGCAGAAGAGACCCAGTACTTC	CASSYLGLAGAEETQYF
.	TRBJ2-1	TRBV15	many	TGTGCCACCAGCAGGGAAGGGAATTCCTACAATGAGCAGTTCTTC	CATSREGNSYNEQFF
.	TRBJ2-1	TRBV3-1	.	TGTGCCAGCAGCCAAGGAGGCGGGTGGAATGAGCAGTTCTTC	CASSQGGGWNEQFF
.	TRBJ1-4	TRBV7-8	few	TGTGCCAGCAGGCCTTCGGGGGGCAGGGAGGGACTGTTTTTT	CASRPSGGREGLFF
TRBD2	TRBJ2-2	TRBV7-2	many	TGTGCCAGCAGCTTAGCTTCTCTAGCGGGATCCGGGGAGCTGTTTTTT	CASSLASLAGSGELFF
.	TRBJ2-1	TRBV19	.	TGTGCCAGTAGTATGGCGGACCTCCCCTACAATGAGCAGTTCTTC	CASSMADLPYNEQFF
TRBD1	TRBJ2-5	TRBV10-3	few	TGTGCCACATCTGACAGGGAAGAGACCCAGTACTTC	CATSDREETQYF
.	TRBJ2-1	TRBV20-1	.	TGCAGTGCTTCGACCAGCTTGAATGAGCAGTTCTTC	CSASTSLNEQFF
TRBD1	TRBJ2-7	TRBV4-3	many	TGCGCCAGCAGCCATTCCGACAGGGACGAGCAGTACTTC	CASSHSDRDEQYF
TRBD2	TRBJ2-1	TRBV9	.	TGTGCCAGCAGCGTTACTCTAGCGGGAGGGGGATCCTACAATGAGCAGTTCTTC	CASSVTLAGGGSYNEQFF
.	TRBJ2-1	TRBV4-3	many	TGCGCCAGCAGCCAAGACGGTACTTACAATGAGCAGTTCTTC	CASSQDGTYNEQFF
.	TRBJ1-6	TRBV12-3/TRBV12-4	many	TGTGCCAGCAGTTTGGGGGGGGCCCGTTCACCCCTCCACTTT	CASSLGGARSPLHF
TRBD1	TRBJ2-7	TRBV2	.	TGTGCCAGCCTCGGGGGGACAGGGGGAATTGGTGAGCAGTACTTC	CASLGGTGGIGEQYF
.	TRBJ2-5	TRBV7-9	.	TGTGCCAGCAGCCCGAACTCAGAGACCCAGTACTTC	CASSPNSETQYF
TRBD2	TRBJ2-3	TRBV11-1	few	TGTGCCAGCAGGTATCGGACTAGCGGATACACAGATACGCAGTATTTT	CASRYRTSGYTDTQYF
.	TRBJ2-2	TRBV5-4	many	TGTGCCAGCAGCTTGGGGGGAGAGGGCGCCGGGGAGCTGTTTTTT	CASSLGGEGAGELFF
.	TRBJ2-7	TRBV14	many	TGTGCCAGCAGCCAGTGGTTTGAGCAGTACTTC	CASSQWFEQYF